This T cell receptor (beta chain) is from a study of early T cells in non-severe SARS-CoV-2 infection. A few counts support this clonotype. The trim removed 3 bases at V and 3 bases at J, leaving 7 bases unmatched. The CDR3 is made up of 16 amino acids. Attachment of unique molecular identifiers was made to individual cDNA molecules. TCRdb independently ran MiXCR on the 5' RACE reads; one entry per CDR3 protein. The table shows 45,000 to 55,000 distinct CDR3 sequences, with roughly 12% occurring only once. This rearrangement joins TRBV12-3 or TRBV12-4 to TRBJ2-2, with 7 positions matching TRBD1. The clonotype originates from an adult who was a healthcare worker with PCR-confirmed SARS-CoV-2 infection or an uninfected control (not recorded which). The source material was whole blood. The CDR3 here is CASSFSPGGYTGELFF. For the CDR3, the DNA is TGTGCCAGCAGTTTCAGTCCAGGGGGTTACACCGGGGAGCTGTTTTTT.